These 23 T cell receptor beta chains share one sample of origin, sequenced in a study of cytomegalovirus exposure and HLA in healthy donors. PCR used 60 Vbeta primers and 13 Jbeta primers. Assay: immunoSEQ multiplex PCR; the TCRdb copy retains only in-frame clones and omits some. The profile covers approximately 130,000 clones, with less than 80% appearing a single time and approximately 4% taken by the ten largest. Sequencing was carried out using PBMCs. These receptors all come from a man in his forties or fifties in good health and CMV-seropositive.

The chain has TRBV14 and TRBJ2-2; tentative D call: TRBD1 (5 bases). The germline V gene has CDR1 SGHDN and CDR2 FVKESK. V lost 6 bases to trimming and J lost 1 base, with 9 bases between them. CDR3 length equals 14 residues. In DNA form, the CDR3 reads TGTGCCAGCAGTTTACAGGAGAACACCGGGGAGCTGTTTTTT. Its protein product is CASSLQENTGELFF. The full variable domain, in which reference TRBV14 and TRBJ2-2 provide the parts outside the CDR3, is EAGVTQFPSHSVIEKGQTVTLRCDPISGHDNLYWYRRVMGKEIKFLLHFVKESKQDESGMPNNRFLAERTGGTYSTLKVQPAELEDSGVYFCASSLQENTGELFFGEGSRLTVL.

The chain employs TRBV4-2 and TRBJ2-5; perhaps TRBD1 as D (6 bases). The CDR3 is 14 amino acids. The ends were cut back, 0 bases at V and 7 bases at J, with 12 bases in the middle. Per germline, CDR1 LGHNA and CDR2 YNFKEQ. The CDR3 DNA sequence: TGTGCCAGCAGCCAAGATTGGGGGCCCGGGACCCAGTACTTC. It translates to CASSQDWGPGTQYF.

V is TRBV7-2 and J is TRBJ2-1, with D perhaps TRBD2 (5 bases). The germline V gene encodes CDR1 SGHTA and CDR2 FQGNSA. Trimming took 2 bases from V and 0 from J, leaving 17 bases between them. The CDR3 covers 18 residues. The CDR3 loop reads CASSLSGGARSSYNEQFF. The DNA for the CDR3 is TGTGCCAGCAGCTTAAGCGGAGGAGCGAGGAGCTCCTACAATGAGCAGTTCTTC.

This chain joins TRBV7-3 and TRBJ1-1; possibly TRBD1 for D (6 bases). CDR3 size: 16 residues. Trimming cost V 0 bases and J 6 bases, with 17 bases left between them. The germline gives CDR1 SGHTA, CDR2 FQGTGA. The CDR3 bases are TGTGCCAGCAGCTTAACCGGCAGGCAAGGGGGGGCTGAAGCTTTCTTT. Its translation: CASSLTGRQGGAEAFF.

This clone was seen a few times. The chain employs TRBV7-2 and TRBJ1-1; 10 bases agree with TRBD1. V dropped 4 bases and J dropped 0; count of bases not matched to a gene: 5. The CDR3 is 16 residues long. Germline V lookup: CDR1 SGHTA, CDR2 FQGNSA. CDR3 in DNA: TGTGCCAGCAGCTCAAGGACAGGGGGGATGAACACTGAAGCTTTCTTT. This encodes CASSSRTGGMNTEAFF.

The V call is TRBV5-6, the J call TRBJ2-1, with 8 bases that match TRBD2. Unmatched junction bases numbered 10, after V lost 4 bases and J lost 10 bases. The CDR3 runs to 14 residues. Germline lookup yields CDR1 SGHDT and CDR2 YYEEEE. DNA of the CDR3: TGTGCCAGCAGCCCGGGAGGGGCGGAGAACGAGCAGTTCTTC. Its protein is CASSPGGAENEQFF.

The gene calls are TRBV7-3 and TRBJ2-2, with D perhaps TRBD1 (5 bases). CDR1 and CDR2 from the germline V gene are SGHTA and FQGTGA. V lost 5 bases, J lost 0 bases, and 13 bases lay in between. The CDR3 sequence is 16 residues long. The CDR3: CASSARAGTNTGELFF. In DNA form, the CDR3 reads TGTGCCAGCAGCGCACGAGCAGGGACGAACACCGGGGAGCTGTTTTTT.

This rearrangement joins TRBV6-1 to TRBJ1-2, with D possibly TRBD1 on 6 matching bases. V lost 2 bases and J 4 bases, leaving 14 bases between the germline ends. Germline assignment: CDR1 MNHNS and CDR2 SASEGT. There are 15 residues in the CDR3. This CDR3 reads CASSEYQGRVYGYTF. The DNA for the CDR3 is TGTGCCAGCAGTGAATATCAGGGGAGGGTCTATGGCTACACCTTC.

The count of this clone is one. This chain uses TRBV7-2 with TRBJ2-3; TRBD1 agrees at 8 bases. Unmatched junction bases numbered 14, after V lost 6 bases and J lost 6 bases. Germline CDR1 and CDR2: SGHTA and FQGNSA. CDR3 length: 16 residues. The CDR3 nucleotides are TGTGCCAGCAGACCTGGACAGGGCTGGGATTGGGATACGCAGTATTTT. This codes for CASRPGQGWDWDTQYF.

The gene calls are TRBV5-1 and TRBJ1-1; weak D call: TRBD1 (5 bases). The CDR3 sequence is 15 residues long. The V end lost 4 bases, the J end lost 0 bases, and 13 bases lay between the germline ends. CDR1 is SGHRS and CDR2 is YFSETQ in the germline V gene. Here the CDR3 DNA reads TGCGCCAGCAGCCGCCTGACAGACATGAACACTGAAGCTTTCTTT. Translating gives CASSRLTDMNTEAFF.

The rearrangement links TRBV10-3 to TRBJ1-2; 7 bases align to TRBD1. Germline V lookup: CDR1 ENHRY, CDR2 SYGVKD. The CDR3 has 13 amino acids. Germline trimming cut 6 bases from V and 5 bases from J; bases unmatched to any gene: 6. CDR3 sequence (DNA): TGTGCCATCAGCCTCGACAGGGTGTATGGCTACACCTTC. It specifies CAISLDRVYGYTF.

J is TRBJ1-1 and V is TRBV6-1; weak D call: TRBD1 (6 bases). V was trimmed by 2 bases and J by 7 bases, leaving 17 bases between them. CDR3 length: 15 residues. The germline V gene encodes CDR1 MNHNS and CDR2 SASEGT. DNA of the CDR3: TGTGCCAGCAGTGAATGGGAAGTCAGGGGTAGTGAAGCTTTCTTT. This codes for CASSEWEVRGSEAFF.

CDR3 loop: CASSTTRDRDEQYF. CDR3 in DNA: TGTGCCAGCAGCACTACCCGGGACAGGGACGAGCAGTACTTC. The chain couples TRBV7-2 to TRBJ2-7; TRBD1 matches 9 bases. Germline V gene lookup returns CDR1 SGHTA and CDR2 FQGNSA. The trim removed 5 bases at V and 5 bases at J, leaving 7 bases unmatched. The CDR3 covers 14 residues.

The chain uses TRBV6-1 and TRBJ2-3; the D is unclear. The V gene's germline CDR1 is MNHNS and CDR2 SASEGT. Trimming pared 8 bases from V and 0 bases from J, leaving 6 bases between. This CDR3 comprises 12 residues. CDR3 in DNA: TGTGCCAGCGGGCCCAGCACAGATACGCAGTATTTT. It encodes CASGPSTDTQYF.

This rearrangement joins TRBV9 to TRBJ2-5; D uncertain. The CDR3 extends over 13 amino acids. Deletions cut 2 bases from V and 1 base from J, with 6 bases between. Germline lookup yields CDR1 SGDLS and CDR2 YYNGEE. CDR3 sequence (DNA): TGTGCCAGCAGCGTCGACATCCAAGAGACCCAGTACTTC. It codes for CASSVDIQETQYF.

This chain joins TRBV6-5 and TRBJ2-1, with D unresolved. This CDR3 region has 12 residues. V lost 7 bases and J lost 16, with 20 bases in between. CDR1 and CDR2 (germline): MNHEY, SVGAGI. The CDR3 region has the DNA TGTGCCAGCACCGGAGACCCCCCCACACCCTTCTTC. Its translation: CASTGDPPTPFF.

This clone was found a few times. The chain recombines TRBV13 with TRBJ2-3; a weak D match, TRBD1 (5 bases). V dropped 0 bases and J dropped 5 bases, with 6 bases sitting between them. Germline assignment: CDR1 PRHDT and CDR2 FYEKMQ (reference sequence). The CDR3 covers 13 residues. In DNA, the CDR3 is TGTGCCAGCAGCTTAGGAGACAGAGATACGCAGTATTTT. This encodes CASSLGDRDTQYF.

Notes on this clone: Other nucleotide sequences from this sample produce the same CDR3. The chain carries TRBV5-6 and TRBJ1-1; 9 bases align to TRBD1. Germline V lookup: CDR1 SGHDT, CDR2 YYEEEE. The CDR3 consists of 15 residues. The junction had 15 bases not matched to a gene; V was cut back by 7 bases and J by 8 bases. The CDR3 loop is CASHTGQGVLGEAFF. CDR3 DNA: TGTGCCAGCCACACGGGACAGGGTGTTTTGGGGGAAGCTTTCTTT.

J is TRBJ2-3 and V is TRBV4-3; no definite D call. From germline, CDR1 is LGHNA and CDR2 YSLEER. V dropped 6 bases and J dropped 1 base, with 8 bases sitting between them. The CDR3 is 13 residues long. CDR3 amino acids: CASRAEGTDTQYF. The CDR3 DNA follows: TGCGCCAGCAGGGCGGAAGGCACAGATACGCAGTATTTT.

This clone was recorded once. V and J are TRBV6-5 and TRBJ1-1; D is unclear. Germline V gene sequence: CDR1 MNHEY, CDR2 SVGAGI. Trimming left V 4 bases short and J 1 base short, with 13 bases between. This CDR3 spans 15 amino acids. CDR3 sequence reads: CASSWRAAANTEAFF. DNA of the CDR3: TGTGCCAGCAGTTGGAGGGCCGCCGCGAACACTGAAGCTTTCTTT.

The chain is built from TRBV11-2 and TRBJ2-5; 7 bases are shared with TRBD2. CDR1 is SGHAT, CDR2 FQNNGV, per germline. J gave up 10 bases and V 7 bases, and 12 bases lay outside the gene matches. The CDR3 consists of 13 residues. For the CDR3, the DNA is TGTGCCAGCACCCTTACGGGGAGGGGATACCAGTACTTC. This encodes CASTLTGRGYQYF.

The chain couples TRBV5-1 to TRBJ1-2; tentative D call: TRBD1 (6 bases). CDR3 length: 14 residues. Germline lookup yields CDR1 SGHRS and CDR2 YFSETQ. Trimming took 0 bases from V and 9 from J, leaving 15 bases between them. CDR3 in amino acids: CASSLELGTLRYTF. The DNA of the CDR3 is TGCGCCAGCAGCTTGGAGTTAGGGACACTCCGCTACACCTTC.

The rearrangement links TRBV18 to TRBJ1-4; 7 bases fit TRBD1. CDR3 length equals 15 residues. In germline, CDR1 is KGHSH, CDR2 LQKENI. Trimming at V came to 6 bases and at J to 5 bases, leaving 9 bases not matched to a gene. The CDR3 nucleotides read TGTGCCAGCTCGGTAGGGACAGCCGTAAATGAAAAACTGTTTTTT. This sequence encodes CASSVGTAVNEKLFF.